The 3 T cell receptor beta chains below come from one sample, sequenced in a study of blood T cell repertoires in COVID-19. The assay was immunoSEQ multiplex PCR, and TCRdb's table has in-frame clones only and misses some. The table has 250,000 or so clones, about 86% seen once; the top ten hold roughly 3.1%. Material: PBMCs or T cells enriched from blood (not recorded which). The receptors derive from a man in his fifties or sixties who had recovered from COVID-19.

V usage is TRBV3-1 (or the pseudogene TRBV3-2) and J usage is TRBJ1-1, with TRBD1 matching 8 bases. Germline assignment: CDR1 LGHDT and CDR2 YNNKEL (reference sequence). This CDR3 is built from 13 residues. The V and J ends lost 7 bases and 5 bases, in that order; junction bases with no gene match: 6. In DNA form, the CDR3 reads TGTGCCAGCACCCGGACAGGGCGGACTGAAGCTTTCTTT. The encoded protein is CASTRTGRTEAFF.

The CDR3 region has the DNA TGTGCCAGCGGAAACCAGGGAAGCAATCAGCCCCAGCATTTT. It translates to CASGNQGSNQPQHF. The chain uses TRBV27 and TRBJ1-5, with D perhaps matching TRBD1 (5 bases). Germline V gene lookup returns CDR1 MNHEY and CDR2 SMNVEV (reference sequence). Trimming left V 8 bases short and J 1 base short, with 12 bases between. CDR3 length equals 14 residues.

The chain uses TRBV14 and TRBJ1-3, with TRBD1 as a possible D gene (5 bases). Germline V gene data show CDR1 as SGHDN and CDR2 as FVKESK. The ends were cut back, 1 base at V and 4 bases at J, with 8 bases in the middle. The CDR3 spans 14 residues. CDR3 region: CASSQGNRGNTIYF. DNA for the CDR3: TGTGCCAGCAGCCAAGGGAACAGGGGAAACACCATATATTTT.